Presented here are 4 T cell receptor beta chains from one specimen sequenced in a study of cytotoxic CD8 clonotypes in ibrutinib-treated CLL. Assay used: immunoSEQ multiplex PCR; TCRdb lists only in-frame clones, some missing. This sample has fewer than 400,000 clones, with over 60% found just once. Material: PBMCs, obtained after 36 months of ibrutinib treatment. The receptors come from a human donor with chronic lymphocytic leukemia.

The chain is built from TRBV29-1 and TRBJ2-1, with 10 bases that match TRBD1. Germline V gene lookup returns CDR1 SQVTM and CDR2 ANQGSEA. The CDR3 consists of 16 residues. Trimming took 0 bases from V and 4 from J; bases not matched to a gene: 6. This CDR3 reads CSVEDPDRGPYNEQFF. In DNA, the CDR3 is TGCAGCGTTGAAGACCCTGACAGGGGGCCATACAATGAGCAGTTCTTC.

The chain couples TRBV4-1 to TRBJ1-3; D unclear. The length of the CDR3 is 17 residues. Trimming took off 4 bases at V and 0 bases at J, with 16 bases between the two ends. Per the germline V gene, CDR1 is MGHRA and CDR2 is YSYEKL. The CDR3 DNA is TGCGCCAGCAGCCTCGGGCGGACGGAAACCTCTGGAAACACCATATATTTT. This gives the protein CASSLGRTETSGNTIYF.

The chain recombines TRBV18 with TRBJ1-2; 7 bases are a match to TRBD1. Trimming cost V 3 bases and J 2 bases; bases outside gene matches: 6. The CDR3 spans 15 residues. From germline, CDR1 is KGHSH and CDR2 LQKENI. DNA of the CDR3: TGTGCCAGCTCACCTTATCAGGGGGGGAACTATGGCTACACCTTC. This encodes CASSPYQGGNYGYTF.

The chain recombines TRBV7-9 with TRBJ2-7; 8 nucleotides match TRBD1. V lost 2 bases, J lost 6 bases, and 6 bases stayed unmatched. In germline, CDR1 is SEHNR, CDR2 FQNEAQ (reference sequence). This CDR3 comprises 14 residues. DNA of the CDR3: TGTGCCAGCAGCTTACCCGGGACAGGATTCGAGCAGTACTTC. It translates to CASSLPGTGFEQYF. Complete variable domain (other parts from reference TRBV7-9 and TRBJ2-7): DTGVSQNPRHKITKRGQNVTFRCDPISEHNRLYWYRQTLGQGPEFLTYFQNEAQLEKSRLLSDRFSAERPKGSFSTLEIQRTEQGDSAMYLCASSLPGTGFEQYFGPGTRLTVT.